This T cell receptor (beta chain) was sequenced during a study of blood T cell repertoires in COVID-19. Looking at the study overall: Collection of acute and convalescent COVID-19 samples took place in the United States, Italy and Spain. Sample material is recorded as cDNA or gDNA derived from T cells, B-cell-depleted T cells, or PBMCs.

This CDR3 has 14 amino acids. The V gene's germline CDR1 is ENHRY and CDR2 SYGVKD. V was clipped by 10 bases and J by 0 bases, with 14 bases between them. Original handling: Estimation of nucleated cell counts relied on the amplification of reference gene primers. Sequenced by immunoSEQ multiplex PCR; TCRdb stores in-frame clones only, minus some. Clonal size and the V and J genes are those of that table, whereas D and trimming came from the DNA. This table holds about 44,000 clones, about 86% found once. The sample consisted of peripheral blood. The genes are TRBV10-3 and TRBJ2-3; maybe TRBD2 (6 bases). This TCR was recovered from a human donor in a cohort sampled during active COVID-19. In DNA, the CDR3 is TGTGCCACCAGATGGGGGGAAAGCACAGATACGCAGTATTTT. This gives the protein CATRWGESTDTQYF.